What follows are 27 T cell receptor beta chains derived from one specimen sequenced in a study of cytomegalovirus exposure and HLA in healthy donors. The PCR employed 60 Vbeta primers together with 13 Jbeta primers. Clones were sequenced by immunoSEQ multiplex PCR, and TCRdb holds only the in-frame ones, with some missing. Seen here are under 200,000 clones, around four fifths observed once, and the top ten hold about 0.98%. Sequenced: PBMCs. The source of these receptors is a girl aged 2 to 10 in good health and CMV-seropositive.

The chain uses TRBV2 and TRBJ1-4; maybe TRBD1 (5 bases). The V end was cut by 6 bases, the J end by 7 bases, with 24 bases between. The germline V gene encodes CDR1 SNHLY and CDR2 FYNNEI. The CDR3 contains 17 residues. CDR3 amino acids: CASRRTGAAGTGEKLFF. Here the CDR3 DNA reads TGTGCCAGCAGACGAACGGGAGCAGCCGGGACCGGTGAAAAACTGTTTTTT.

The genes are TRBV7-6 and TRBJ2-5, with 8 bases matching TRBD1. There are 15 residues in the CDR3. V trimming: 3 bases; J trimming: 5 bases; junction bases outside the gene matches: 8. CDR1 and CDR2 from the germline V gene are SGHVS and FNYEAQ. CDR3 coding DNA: TGTGCCAGCAGCTTCAAGCCGGACAGGGCTGAGACCCAGTACTTC. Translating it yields CASSFKPDRAETQYF. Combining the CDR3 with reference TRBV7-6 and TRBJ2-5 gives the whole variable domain GAGVSQSPRYKVTKRGQDVALRCDPISGHVSLYWYRQALGQGPEFLTYFNYEAQQDKSGLPNDRFSAERPEGSISTLTIQRTEQRDSAMYRCASSFKPDRAETQYFGPGTRLLVL.

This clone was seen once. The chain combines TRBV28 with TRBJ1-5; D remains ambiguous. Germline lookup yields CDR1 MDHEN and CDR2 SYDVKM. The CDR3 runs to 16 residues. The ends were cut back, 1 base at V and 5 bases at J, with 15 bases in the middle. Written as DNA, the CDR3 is TGTGCCAGCAGTTTATCCCGGTCTCGAACTTATCAGCCCCAGCATTTT. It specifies CASSLSRSRTYQPQHF.

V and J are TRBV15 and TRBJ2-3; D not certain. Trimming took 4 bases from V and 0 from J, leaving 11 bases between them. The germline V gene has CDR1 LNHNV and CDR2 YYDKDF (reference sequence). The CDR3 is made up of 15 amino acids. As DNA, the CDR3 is TGTGCCACCAGCAATAGCTCCTCTAGCACAGATACGCAGTATTTT. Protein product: CATSNSSSSTDTQYF.

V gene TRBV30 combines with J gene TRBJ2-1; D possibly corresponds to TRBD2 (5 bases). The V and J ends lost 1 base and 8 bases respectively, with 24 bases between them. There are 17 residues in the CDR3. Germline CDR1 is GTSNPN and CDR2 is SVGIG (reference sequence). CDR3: CAWSAEARRRTVDEQFF. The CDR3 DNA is TGTGCCTGGAGTGCGGAGGCGAGGCGCCGCACGGTAGATGAGCAGTTCTTC.

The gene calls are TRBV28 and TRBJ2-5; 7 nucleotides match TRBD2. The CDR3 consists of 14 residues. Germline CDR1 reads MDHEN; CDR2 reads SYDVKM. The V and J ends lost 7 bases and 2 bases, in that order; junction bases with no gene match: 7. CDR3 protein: CASMKRGVQETQYF. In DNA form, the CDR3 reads TGTGCCAGCATGAAGCGGGGAGTACAAGAGACCCAGTACTTC.

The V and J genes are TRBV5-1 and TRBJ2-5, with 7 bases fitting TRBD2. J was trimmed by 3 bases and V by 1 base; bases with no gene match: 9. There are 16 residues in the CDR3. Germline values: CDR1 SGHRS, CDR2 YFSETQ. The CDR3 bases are TGCGCCAGCAGCTTGTCGGGGCTAGCGGTTAAAGAGACCCAGTACTTC. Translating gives CASSLSGLAVKETQYF.

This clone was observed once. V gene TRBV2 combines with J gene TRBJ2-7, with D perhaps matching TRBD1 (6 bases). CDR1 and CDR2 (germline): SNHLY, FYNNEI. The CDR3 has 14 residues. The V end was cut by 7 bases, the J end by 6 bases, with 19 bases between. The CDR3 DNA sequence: TGTGCCAGCACCCCCGGGACATCCCCTTTCGAGCAGTACTTC. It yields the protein CASTPGTSPFEQYF.

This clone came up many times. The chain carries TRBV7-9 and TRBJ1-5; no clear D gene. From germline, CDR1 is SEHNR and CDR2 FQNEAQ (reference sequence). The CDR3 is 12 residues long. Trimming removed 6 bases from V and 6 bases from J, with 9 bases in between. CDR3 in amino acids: CASSALGQPQHF. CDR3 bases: TGTGCCAGCAGTGCGCTTGGTCAGCCCCAGCATTTT.

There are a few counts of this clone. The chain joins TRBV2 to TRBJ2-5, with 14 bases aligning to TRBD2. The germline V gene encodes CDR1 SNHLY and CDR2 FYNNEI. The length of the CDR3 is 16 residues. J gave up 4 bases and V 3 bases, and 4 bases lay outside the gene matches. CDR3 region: CASSDGTSGSRETQYF. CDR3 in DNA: TGTGCCAGCAGTGACGGGACTAGCGGGAGTCGAGAGACCCAGTACTTC. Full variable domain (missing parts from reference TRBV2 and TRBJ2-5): EPEVTQTPSHQVTQMGQEVILRCVPISNHLYFYWYRQILGQKVEFLVSFYNNEISEKSEIFDDQFSVERPDGSNFTLKIRSTKLEDSAMYFCASSDGTSGSRETQYFGPGTRLLVL.

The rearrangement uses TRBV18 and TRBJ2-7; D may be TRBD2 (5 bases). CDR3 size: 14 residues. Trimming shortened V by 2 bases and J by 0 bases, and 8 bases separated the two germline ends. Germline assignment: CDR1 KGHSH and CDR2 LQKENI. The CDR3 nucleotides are TGTGCCAGCTCACCAAGGCGGGCCTCCTACGAGCAGTACTTC. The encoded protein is CASSPRRASYEQYF. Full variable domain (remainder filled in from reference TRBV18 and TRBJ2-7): NAGVMQNPRHLVRRRGQEARLRCSPMKGHSHVYWYRQLPEEGLKFMVYLQKENIIDESGMPKERFSAEFPKEGPSILRIQQVVRGDSAAYFCASSPRRASYEQYFGPGTRLTVT.

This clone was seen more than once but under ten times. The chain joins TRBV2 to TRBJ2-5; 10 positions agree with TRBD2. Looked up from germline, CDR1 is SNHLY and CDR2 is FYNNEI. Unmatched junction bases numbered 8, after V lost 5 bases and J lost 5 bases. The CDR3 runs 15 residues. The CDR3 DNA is TGTGCCAGCAGTTCCCTAGCGGGAGAGGGGGAGACCCAGTACTTC. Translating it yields CASSSLAGEGETQYF.

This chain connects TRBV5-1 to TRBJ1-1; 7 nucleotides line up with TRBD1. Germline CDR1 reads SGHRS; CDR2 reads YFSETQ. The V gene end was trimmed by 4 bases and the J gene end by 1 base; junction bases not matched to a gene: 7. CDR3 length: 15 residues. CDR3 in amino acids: CASSLRGKENTEAFF. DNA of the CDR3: TGCGCCAGCAGCCTCAGGGGGAAGGAGAACACTGAAGCTTTCTTT.

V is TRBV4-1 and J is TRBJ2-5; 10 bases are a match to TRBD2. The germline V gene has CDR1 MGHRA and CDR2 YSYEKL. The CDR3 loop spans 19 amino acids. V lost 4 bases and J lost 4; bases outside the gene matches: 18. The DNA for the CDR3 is TGCGCCAGCAGCCCCCGCTTACCCTGGGGGACTAGCGCTTCAGAGACCCAGTACTTC. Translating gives CASSPRLPWGTSASETQYF.

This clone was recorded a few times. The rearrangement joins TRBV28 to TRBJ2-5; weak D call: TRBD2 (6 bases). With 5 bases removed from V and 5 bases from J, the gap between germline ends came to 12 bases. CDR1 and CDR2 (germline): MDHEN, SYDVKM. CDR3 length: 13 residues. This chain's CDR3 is CASSRLGAETQYF. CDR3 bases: TGTGCCAGCAGTCGACTAGGGGCGGAGACCCAGTACTTC.

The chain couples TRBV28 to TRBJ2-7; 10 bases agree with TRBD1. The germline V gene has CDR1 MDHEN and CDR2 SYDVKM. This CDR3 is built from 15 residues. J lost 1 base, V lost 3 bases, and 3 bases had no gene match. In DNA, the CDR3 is TGTGCCAGCAGTTTGGGGACAGGGGCATCCTACGAGCAGTACTTC. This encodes CASSLGTGASYEQYF.

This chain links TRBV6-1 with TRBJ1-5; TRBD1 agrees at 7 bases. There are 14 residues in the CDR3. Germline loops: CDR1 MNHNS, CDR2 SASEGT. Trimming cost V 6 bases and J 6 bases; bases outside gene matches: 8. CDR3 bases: TGTGCCAGCAGGACGACAGGGTACGGTCAGCCCCAGCATTTT. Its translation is CASRTTGYGQPQHF.

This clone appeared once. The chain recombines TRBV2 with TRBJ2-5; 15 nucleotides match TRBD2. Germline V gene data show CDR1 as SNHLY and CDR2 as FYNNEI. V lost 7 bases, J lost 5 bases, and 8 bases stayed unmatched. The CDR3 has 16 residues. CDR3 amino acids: CASIGGLAGGQETQYF. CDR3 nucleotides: TGTGCCAGCATTGGAGGACTAGCGGGAGGGCAGGAGACCCAGTACTTC.

The CDR3 reads CAWSDQQGPIYGYTF. The DNA for the CDR3 is TGTGCCTGGAGCGACCAACAGGGGCCCATCTATGGCTACACCTTC. V is TRBV30 and J is TRBJ1-2; 7 bases agree with TRBD1. Germline V gene sequence: CDR1 GTSNPN, CDR2 SVGIG (reference sequence). CDR3 length: 15 residues. Trimming took 3 bases from V and 4 from J; bases not matched to a gene: 11.

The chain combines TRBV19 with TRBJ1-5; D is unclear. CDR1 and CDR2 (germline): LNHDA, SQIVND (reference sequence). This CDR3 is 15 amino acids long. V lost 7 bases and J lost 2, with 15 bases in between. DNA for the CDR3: TGTGCCAGTACAAACCAGGTATTTGGCAATCAGCCCCAGCATTTT. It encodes CASTNQVFGNQPQHF.

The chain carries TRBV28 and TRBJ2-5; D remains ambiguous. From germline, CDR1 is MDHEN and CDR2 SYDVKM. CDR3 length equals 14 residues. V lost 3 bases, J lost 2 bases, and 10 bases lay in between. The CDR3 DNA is TGTGCCAGCAGTTTGAGGTTGCGGCAAGAGACCCAGTACTTC. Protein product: CASSLRLRQETQYF.

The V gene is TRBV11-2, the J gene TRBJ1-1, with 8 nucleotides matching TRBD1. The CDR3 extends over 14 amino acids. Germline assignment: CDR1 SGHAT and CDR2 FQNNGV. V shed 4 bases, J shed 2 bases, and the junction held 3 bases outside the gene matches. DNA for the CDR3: TGTGCCAGCAGCTCCCAGGGGGCCAACACTGAAGCTTTCTTT. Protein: CASSSQGANTEAFF.

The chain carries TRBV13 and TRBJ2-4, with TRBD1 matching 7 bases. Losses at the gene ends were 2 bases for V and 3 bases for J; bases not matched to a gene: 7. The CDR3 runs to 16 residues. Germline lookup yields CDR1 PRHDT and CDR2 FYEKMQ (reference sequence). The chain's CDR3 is CASSLKGGDGKNIQYF. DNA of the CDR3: TGTGCCAGCAGCTTAAAAGGGGGCGACGGCAAAAACATTCAGTACTTC. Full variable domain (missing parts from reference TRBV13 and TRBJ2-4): AAGVIQSPRHLIKEKRETATLKCYPIPRHDTVYWYQQGPGQDPQFLISFYEKMQSDKGSIPDRFSAQQFSDYHSELNMSSLELGDSALYFCASSLKGGDGKNIQYFGAGTRLSVL.

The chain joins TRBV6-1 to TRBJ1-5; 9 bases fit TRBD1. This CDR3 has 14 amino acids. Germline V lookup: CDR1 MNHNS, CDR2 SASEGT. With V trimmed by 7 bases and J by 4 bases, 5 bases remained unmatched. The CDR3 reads CASTGDRVNQPQHF. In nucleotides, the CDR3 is TGTGCCAGCACGGGGGACAGGGTTAATCAGCCCCAGCATTTT.

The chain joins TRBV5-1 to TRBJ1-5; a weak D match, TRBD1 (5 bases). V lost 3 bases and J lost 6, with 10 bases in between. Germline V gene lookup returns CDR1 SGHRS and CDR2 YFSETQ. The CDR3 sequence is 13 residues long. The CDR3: CASSSGVSQPQHF. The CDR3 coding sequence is TGCGCCAGCAGCTCGGGGGTCAGTCAGCCCCAGCATTTT.

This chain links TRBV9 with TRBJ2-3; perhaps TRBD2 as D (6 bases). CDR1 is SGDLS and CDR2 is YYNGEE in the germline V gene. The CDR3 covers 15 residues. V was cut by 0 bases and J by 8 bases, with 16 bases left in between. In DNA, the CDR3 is TGTGCCAGCAGCGTAGGCCCAGCGGAGGAGGGTACGCAGTATTTT. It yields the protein CASSVGPAEEGTQYF.

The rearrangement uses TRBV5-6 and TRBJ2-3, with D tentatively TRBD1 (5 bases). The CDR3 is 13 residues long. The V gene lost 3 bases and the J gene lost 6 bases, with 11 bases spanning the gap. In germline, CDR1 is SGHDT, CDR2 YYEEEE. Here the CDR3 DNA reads TGTGCCAGCAGCTCACTTTGGGGCGATACGCAGTATTTT. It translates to CASSSLWGDTQYF.